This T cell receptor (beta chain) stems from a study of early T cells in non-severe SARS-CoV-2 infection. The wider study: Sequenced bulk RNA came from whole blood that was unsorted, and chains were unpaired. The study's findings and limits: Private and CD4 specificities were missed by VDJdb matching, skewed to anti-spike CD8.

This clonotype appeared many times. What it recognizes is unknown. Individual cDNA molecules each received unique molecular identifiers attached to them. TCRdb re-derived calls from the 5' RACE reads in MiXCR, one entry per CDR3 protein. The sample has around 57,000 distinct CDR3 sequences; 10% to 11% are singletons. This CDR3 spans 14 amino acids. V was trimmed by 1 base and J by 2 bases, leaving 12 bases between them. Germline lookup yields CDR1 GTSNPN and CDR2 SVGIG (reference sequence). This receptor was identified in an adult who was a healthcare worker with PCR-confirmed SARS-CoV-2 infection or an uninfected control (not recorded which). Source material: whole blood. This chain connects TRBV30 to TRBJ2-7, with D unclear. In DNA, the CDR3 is TGTGCCTGGAGTGGGGATAGACGGGCCTACGAGCAGTACTTC. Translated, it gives CAWSGDRRAYEQYF.